This entry lists 12 T cell receptor beta chains sequenced from one sample in a study of T cell repertoires in cytomegalovirus infection. The antigens of these receptors remain unknown. TCRdb fed the reads into MiXCR, producing one record per CDR3 protein. The sample consists of some 800,000 distinct CDR3 sequences, roughly 29% of them appearing once. Sequencing used cultured CD8+ T cells from PBMCs, obtained from culture after CMV antigen stimulation. Every receptor here comes from a human donor in good health (CMV status not recorded). Some clones in this sample may be carry-over from other donors' samples.

The J gene is TRBJ2-5, the V gene TRBV11-2; perhaps TRBD2 as D (5 bases). CDR3 size: 16 residues. V lost 5 bases, J lost 5 bases, and 21 bases lay in between. Germline CDR1 SGHAT, CDR2 FQNNGV. CDR3 DNA: TGTGCCAGCAGCCCTCCAACTAGTTTGAGGCGTGAGACCCAGTACTTC. Translated, it gives CASSPPTSLRRETQYF.

The table lists this clonotype with many counts. V usage is TRBV27 and J usage is TRBJ2-1; D is uncertain. The CDR3 length is 11 residues. Trimming took 7 bases from V and 5 from J, leaving 6 bases between them. Germline assignment: CDR1 MNHEY and CDR2 SMNVEV (reference sequence). CDR3 residues: CASTMNNEQFF. In DNA, the CDR3 is TGTGCCAGCACCATGAACAATGAGCAGTTCTTC.

This clonotype was detected many times. This chain joins TRBV5-8 and TRBJ2-2, with D unclear. Germline V gives CDR1 SGHTS, CDR2 YDEGEE. The V and J ends lost 0 bases and 0 bases respectively, with 12 bases between them. There are 17 residues in the CDR3. CDR3 nucleotide sequence: TGTGCCAGCAGCTTGGCCAGTTGGGTGTCGAACACCGGGGAGCTGTTTTTT. Translation gives CASSLASWVSNTGELFF.

A note on this clonotype: A much larger clone is a single base away; this may be a read error. V is TRBV7-6 and J is TRBJ2-1; possibly TRBD2 for D (6 bases). CDR3 length equals 17 residues. Germline values: CDR1 SGHVS, CDR2 FNYEAQ. The DNA for the CDR3 is TGTGCCAGCAGCTTGGCGCGGGGCGGAAGCTCCTACAATAAGCAGTTCTTC. Translated, it gives CASSLARGGSSYNKQFF.

A word on this clonotype: Being one base from a much bigger clone, this may be a read error. The chain recombines TRBV7-2 with TRBJ2-3; 8 nucleotides match TRBD2. The V gene end was trimmed by 4 bases and the J gene end by 2 bases; junction bases not matched to a gene: 14. Germline V gives CDR1 SGHTA, CDR2 FQGNSA. The length of the CDR3 is 18 residues. CDR3 region: CASSSTNGGARDTDTQYF. Here the CDR3 DNA reads TGTGCCAGCAGCTCAACTAACGGGGGGGCCCGGGACACAGATACGCAGTATTTT. The full variable domain, its missing parts supplied by reference TRBV7-2 and TRBJ2-3, is GAGVSQSPSNKVTEKGKDVELRCDPISGHTALYWYRQSLGQGLEFLIYFQGNSAPDKSGLPSDRFSAERTGGSVSTLTIQRTQQEDSAVYLCASSSTNGGARDTDTQYFGPGTRLTVL.

The chain uses TRBV12-3 or TRBV12-4 and TRBJ1-1; possible D gene TRBD1, 6 bases. This CDR3 is built from 17 residues. Trimming removed 6 bases from V and 4 bases from J, with 24 bases in between. This CDR3 reads CASRDGGGHPYGTEAFF. The CDR3 region has the DNA TGTGCCAGCAGGGACGGGGGGGGCCACCCCTATGGCACTGAAGCTTTCTTT.

This clonotype was seen more than once but under ten times. The chain is built from TRBV19 and TRBJ2-7; a possible D gene is TRBD1 (6 bases). Per germline, CDR1 LNHDA and CDR2 SQIVND (reference sequence). The CDR3 is 11 residues long. Trimming took 6 bases from V and 5 from J, leaving 8 bases between them. The CDR3 nucleotides read TGTGCCAGTAGGACAGGTGACGAGCAGTACTTC. This translates into CASRTGDEQYF. Full variable domain (missing parts from reference TRBV19 and TRBJ2-7): DGGITQSPKYLFRKEGQNVTLSCEQNLNHDAMYWYRQDPGQGLRLIYYSQIVNDFQKGDIAEGYSVSREKKESFPLTVTSAQKNPTAFYLCASRTGDEQYFGPGTRLTVT.

This clonotype appeared a few times. This rearrangement joins TRBV27 to TRBJ2-1; 10 bases agree with TRBD1. CDR3 length: 15 residues. Germline CDR1 MNHEY, CDR2 SMNVEV (reference sequence). Trimming at V came to 5 bases and at J to 9 bases, leaving 10 bases not matched to a gene. CDR3 loop: CASSTRDRGRGEQFF. The DNA of the CDR3 is TGTGCCAGCAGTACCCGGGACAGGGGCCGAGGTGAGCAGTTCTTC.

This clonotype came up many times. The genes are TRBV7-3 and TRBJ2-3; D not certain. Germline assignment: CDR1 SGHTA and CDR2 FQGTGA. The CDR3 contains 15 residues. Trimming cost V 1 base and J 0 bases, with 8 bases left between them. Written as DNA, the CDR3 is TGTGCCAGCAGCTTAAGGCTAGGGAGCACAGATACGCAGTATTTT. Amino acid sequence: CASSLRLGSTDTQYF.

The V and J genes are TRBV12-3 or TRBV12-4 and TRBJ2-3; D not certain. The length of the CDR3 is 11 residues. V dropped 8 bases and J dropped 8 bases, with 11 bases sitting between them. CDR3 region: CASGRIGTQYF. CDR3 in DNA: TGTGCCAGCGGCCGAATAGGTACGCAGTATTTT.

This chain connects TRBV5-1 to TRBJ2-2; tentative D call: TRBD1 (6 bases). Looked up from germline, CDR1 is SGHRS and CDR2 is YFSETQ. The CDR3 extends over 15 amino acids. V lost 4 bases and J lost 4, with 14 bases in between. In DNA form, the CDR3 reads TGCGCCAGCAGCCCCTGGGACACCAGCACCGGGGAGCTGTTTTTT. Protein product: CASSPWDTSTGELFF. The variable domain in full, completed from reference TRBV5-1 and TRBJ2-2, reads KAGVTQTPRYLIKTRGQQVTLSCSPISGHRSVSWYQQTPGQGLQFLFEYFSETQRNKGNFPGRFSGRQFSNSRSEMNVSTLELGDSALYLCASSPWDTSTGELFFGEGSRLTVL.

The gene calls are TRBV7-9 and TRBJ2-7; 8 bases agree with TRBD1. This CDR3 spans 14 amino acids. V lost 4 bases to trimming and J lost 2 bases; unmatched junction nucleotides: 4. CDR1 is SEHNR, CDR2 FQNEAQ, per germline (reference sequence). CDR3 bases: TGTGCCAGCAGCTACCCGACAGGGGCCTACGAGCAGTACTTC. This encodes CASSYPTGAYEQYF.